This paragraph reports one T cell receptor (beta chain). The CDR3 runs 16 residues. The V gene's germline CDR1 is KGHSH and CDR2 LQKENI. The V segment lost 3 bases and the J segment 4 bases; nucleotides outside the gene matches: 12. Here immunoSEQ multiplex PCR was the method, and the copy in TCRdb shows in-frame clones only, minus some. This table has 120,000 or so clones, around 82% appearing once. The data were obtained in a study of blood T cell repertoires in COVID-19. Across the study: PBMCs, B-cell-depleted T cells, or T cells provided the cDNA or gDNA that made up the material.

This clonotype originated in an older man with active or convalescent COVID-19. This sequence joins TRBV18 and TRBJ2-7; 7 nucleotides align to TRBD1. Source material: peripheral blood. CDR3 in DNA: TGTGCCAGCTCACCGGGGGAAGGTGGCAGGGGGTACGAGCAGTACTTC. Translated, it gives CASSPGEGGRGYEQYF.